This T cell receptor (beta chain) was obtained from a study of T cell responses to AZD1222 COVID-19 vaccine (dated by TCRdb to the early 2020s). As for the study more broadly: Because spike-specific TCR depth and breadth did not differ between the two schedules, AZD1222 recipients who got a second dose at roughly 4 weeks were pooled with those who got a second dose at roughly 12 weeks. A total of about 240 trial participants underwent TCR sequencing, of whom about 210 received two doses of AZD1222 and about 25 received two doses of the MenACWY control vaccine. Trial participants were enrolled by age into 18-55, 56-69 and 70-plus year subgroups, with about 150, 27 and 61 TCR-sequenced participants respectively.

There are 16 amino acids in the CDR3, from cysteine to phenylalanine inclusive. The DNA shown is the 48-base CDR3, in frame from base 1. CDR1 SGHAT and CDR2 FQNNGV are derived from the germline V gene. The junction shows trimming of 7 bases on V and 3 bases on J, and the gene matches do not reach 9 bases of it. The CDR3 regions of human TCRbeta chains were analyzed by immunosequencing. The authors' pipeline ran thus. Repertoire TCRs were checked for matches against a reference library of SARS-CoV-2-specific TCRs that had been generated using the MIRA antigen-specificity platform. Breadth was defined as the fraction of unique TCRs that were SARS-CoV-2-associated. Depth was defined as the fraction of total T cells that were SARS-CoV-2-associated. Using the MIRA data, each spike-specific TCR was assigned both to the spike region to which the TCR was reactive and to a CD4 or CD8 class. Log10-transformed breadth and depth values were compared by one-way ANOVA with Sidak's multiple comparisons tests. Held by TCRdb, this immuneACCESS table contains in-frame sequences only and omits some clones. Under half of the omission traces to an unresolved V gene where checked; the cause of the rest is unknown. The D gene and trimming were derived from the DNA, and the V and J assignments and clone size from that table. The sample table records about 120,000 clones; around nine tenths of these occur just once. The ten largest clonotypes hold over 3% of the sample.

This specimen's time point label, interpreted: baseline before first vaccination. Samples from vaccinated people were obtained from the UK trials COV001 and COV002, which included a single-blind randomized controlled phase 2/3 trial of AZD1222 (ChAdOx1 nCoV-19) in healthy adults. For TCRbeta chain sequencing, PBMC samples from trial participants were taken at day 0 and at day 28 after the second dose. The paper as a whole reports these results and caveats: Participants were mostly white British and included more females than males, and it was suggested by the authors that clonal diversity may have been underestimated. A significant rise in spike-specific TCR breadth and depth was observed after two AZD1222 doses relative to day 0 and relative to MenACWY recipients. Because no day 14 peak-response samples were available, the repertoires could be characterized only after the peak T cell response. Only six AZD1222 recipients were SARS-CoV-2 seropositive at baseline, limiting conclusions about previously exposed vaccinees. The whole spike protein was spanned by vaccine-associated CD4 TCRs, and dominant responses were seen in regions 160-218 and 743-854. In the small 56-69-year group, the increase in depth fell short of significance, most likely because of low power. Epitopes outside the regions mutated in the B.1.351 and B.1.1.7 variants were reportedly recognized by nearly half of the unique spike-specific TCRs.

Comments on this clone: It has no known antigen specificity. The input lacks base qualities; no much larger clone sits a single base away.

Rearrangement joined TRBV11-2 to TRBJ2-7, and 13 bases in between align with TRBD2. This TCR was sampled from an adult in good health. The sample was peripheral blood, taken on day 0 of AZD1222 vaccination. The DNA sequence is TGTGCCAGCATCCACAGAGGGACTAGCGGGGTCTACGAGCAGTACTTC. Protein translation: CASIHRGTSGVYEQYF.